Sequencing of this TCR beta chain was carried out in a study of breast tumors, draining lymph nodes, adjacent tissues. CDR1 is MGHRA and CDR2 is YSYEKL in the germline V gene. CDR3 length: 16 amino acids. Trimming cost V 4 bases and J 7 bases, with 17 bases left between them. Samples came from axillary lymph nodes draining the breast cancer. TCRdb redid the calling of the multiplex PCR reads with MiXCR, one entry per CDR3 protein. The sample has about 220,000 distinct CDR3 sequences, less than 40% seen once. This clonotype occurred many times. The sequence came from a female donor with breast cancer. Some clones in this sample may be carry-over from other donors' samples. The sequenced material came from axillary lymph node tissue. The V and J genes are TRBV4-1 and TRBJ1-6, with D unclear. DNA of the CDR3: TGCGCCAGCAGCCCTAACAAGCGCGTAGGGAATTCACCCCTCCACTTT. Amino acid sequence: CASSPNKRVGNSPLHF.